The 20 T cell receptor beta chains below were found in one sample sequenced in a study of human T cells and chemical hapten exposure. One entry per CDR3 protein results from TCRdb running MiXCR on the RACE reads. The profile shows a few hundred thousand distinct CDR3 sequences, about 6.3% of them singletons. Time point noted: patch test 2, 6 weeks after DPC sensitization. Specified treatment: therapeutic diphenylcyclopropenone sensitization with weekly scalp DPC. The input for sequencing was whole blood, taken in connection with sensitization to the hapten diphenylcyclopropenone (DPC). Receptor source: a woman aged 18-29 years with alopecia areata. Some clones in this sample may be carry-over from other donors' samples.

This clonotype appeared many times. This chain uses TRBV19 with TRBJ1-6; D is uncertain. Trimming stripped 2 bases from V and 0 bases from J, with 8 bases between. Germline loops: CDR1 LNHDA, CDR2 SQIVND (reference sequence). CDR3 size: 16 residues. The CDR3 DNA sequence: TGTGCCAGTAGTATATCTGGGCGCTCCTATAATTCACCCCTCCACTTT. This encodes CASSISGRSYNSPLHF. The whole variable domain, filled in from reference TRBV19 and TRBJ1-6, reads DGGITQSPKYLFRKEGQNVTLSCEQNLNHDAMYWYRQDPGQGLRLIYYSQIVNDFQKGDIAEGYSVSREKKESFPLTVTSAQKNPTAFYLCASSISGRSYNSPLHFGNGTRLTVT.

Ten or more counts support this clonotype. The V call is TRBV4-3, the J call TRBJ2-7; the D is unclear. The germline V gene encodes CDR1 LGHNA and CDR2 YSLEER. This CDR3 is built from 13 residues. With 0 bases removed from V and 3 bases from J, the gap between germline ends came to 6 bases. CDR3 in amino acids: CASSQDQSYEQYF. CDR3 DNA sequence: TGCGCCAGCAGCCAAGATCAGAGCTACGAGCAGTACTTC.

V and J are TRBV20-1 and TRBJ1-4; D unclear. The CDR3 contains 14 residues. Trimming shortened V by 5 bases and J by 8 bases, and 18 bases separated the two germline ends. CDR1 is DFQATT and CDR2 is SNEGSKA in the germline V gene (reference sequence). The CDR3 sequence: CSAPPRAMGEKLFF. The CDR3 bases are TGCAGTGCTCCCCCTCGCGCAATGGGGGAAAAACTGTTTTTT.

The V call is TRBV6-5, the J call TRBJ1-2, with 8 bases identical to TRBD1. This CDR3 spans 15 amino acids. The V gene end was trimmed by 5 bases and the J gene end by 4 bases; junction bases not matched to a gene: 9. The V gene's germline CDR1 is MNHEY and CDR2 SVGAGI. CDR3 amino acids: CASSTRDRSPYGYTF. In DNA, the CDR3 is TGTGCCAGCAGTACCCGGGACAGGTCCCCCTATGGCTACACCTTC.

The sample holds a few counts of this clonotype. The CDR3 region has the DNA TGTGCCAGCAGCTCGAGCACTTTGCCGGGATCCCCGGACCATGAGCAGTTCTTC. Its translation is CASSSSTLPGSPDHEQFF. V and J are TRBV11-3 and TRBJ2-1, with D possibly being TRBD2 (5 bases). Deletions cut 4 bases from V and 8 bases from J, with 27 bases between. The CDR3 is 18 amino acids. Germline values: CDR1 SGHNT, CDR2 YENEEA. Full variable domain (outside the CDR3, taken from reference TRBV11-3 and TRBJ2-1): EAGVVQSPRYKIIEKKQPVAFWCNPISGHNTLYWYLQNLGQGPELLIRYENEEAVDDSQLPKDRFSAERLKGVDSTLKIQPAELGDSAVYLCASSSSTLPGSPDHEQFFGPGTRLTVL.

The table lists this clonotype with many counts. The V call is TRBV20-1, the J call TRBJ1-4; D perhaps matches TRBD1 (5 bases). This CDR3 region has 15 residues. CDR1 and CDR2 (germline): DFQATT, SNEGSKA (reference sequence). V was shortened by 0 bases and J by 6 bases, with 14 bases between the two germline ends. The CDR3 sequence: CSARDPQGSDEKLFF. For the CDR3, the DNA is TGCAGTGCTAGAGATCCCCAGGGATCGGATGAAAAACTGTTTTTT.

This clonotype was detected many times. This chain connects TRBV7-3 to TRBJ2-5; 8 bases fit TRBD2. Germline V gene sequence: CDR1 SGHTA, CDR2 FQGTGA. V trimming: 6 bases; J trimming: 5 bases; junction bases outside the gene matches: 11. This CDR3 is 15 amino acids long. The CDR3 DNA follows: TGTGCCAGCAGGGCCTCCTGGCGGGGGGATGAGACCCAGTACTTC. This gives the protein CASRASWRGDETQYF.

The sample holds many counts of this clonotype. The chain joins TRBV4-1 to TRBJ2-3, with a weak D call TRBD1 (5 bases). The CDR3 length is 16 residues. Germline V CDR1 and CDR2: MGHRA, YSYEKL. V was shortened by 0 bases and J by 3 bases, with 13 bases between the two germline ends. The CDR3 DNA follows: TGCGCCAGCAGCCAAGAGGGTCAGGGTACAACAGATACGCAGTATTTT. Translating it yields CASSQEGQGTTDTQYF.

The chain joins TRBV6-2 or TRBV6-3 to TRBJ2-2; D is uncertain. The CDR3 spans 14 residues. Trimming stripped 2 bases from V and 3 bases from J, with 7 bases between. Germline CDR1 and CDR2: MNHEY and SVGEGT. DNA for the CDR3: TGTGCCAGCAGTTACACGGTCGACACCGGGGAGCTGTTTTTT. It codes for CASSYTVDTGELFF.

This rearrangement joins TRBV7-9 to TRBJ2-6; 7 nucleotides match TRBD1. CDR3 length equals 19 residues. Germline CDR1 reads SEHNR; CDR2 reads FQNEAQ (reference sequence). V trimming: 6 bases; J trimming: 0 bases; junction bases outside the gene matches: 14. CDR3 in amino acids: CASRNIKGQQNSGANVLTF. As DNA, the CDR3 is TGTGCCAGCAGGAATATAAAGGGACAGCAGAACTCTGGGGCCAACGTCCTGACTTTC.

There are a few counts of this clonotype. The chain's CDR3 is CASSQVGASTDTQYF. For the CDR3, the DNA is TGCGCCAGCAGCCAAGTCGGGGCGAGCACAGATACGCAGTATTTT. The V and J genes are TRBV4-3 and TRBJ2-3, with D perhaps TRBD1 or TRBD2 (5 bases each). CDR1 and CDR2 (germline): LGHNA, YSLEER. The V and J ends lost 1 base and 0 bases respectively, with 8 bases between them. The length of the CDR3 is 15 residues.

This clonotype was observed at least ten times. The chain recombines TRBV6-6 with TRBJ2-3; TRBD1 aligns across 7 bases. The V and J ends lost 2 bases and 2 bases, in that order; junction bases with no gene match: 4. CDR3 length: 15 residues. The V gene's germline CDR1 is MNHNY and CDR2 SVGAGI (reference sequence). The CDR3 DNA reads TGTGCCAGCAGTTACGGGGACAGCTTCACAGATACGCAGTATTTT. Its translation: CASSYGDSFTDTQYF.

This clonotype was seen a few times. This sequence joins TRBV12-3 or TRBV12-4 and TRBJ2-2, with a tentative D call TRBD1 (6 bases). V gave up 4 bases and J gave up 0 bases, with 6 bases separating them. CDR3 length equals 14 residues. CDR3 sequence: CASSWDTNTGELFF. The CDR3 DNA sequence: TGTGCCAGCAGTTGGGACACGAACACCGGGGAGCTGTTTTTT.

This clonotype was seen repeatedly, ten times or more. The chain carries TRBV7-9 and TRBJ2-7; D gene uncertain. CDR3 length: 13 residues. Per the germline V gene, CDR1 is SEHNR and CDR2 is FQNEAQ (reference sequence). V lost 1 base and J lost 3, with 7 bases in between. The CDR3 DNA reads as TGTGCCAGCAGCTTAGAGGGATACTACGAGCAGTACTTC. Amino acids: CASSLEGYYEQYF.

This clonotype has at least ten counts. The CDR3 DNA reads TGTGCCAGCAGGACGGACTTTTATCAGCCCCAGCATTTT. Protein product: CASRTDFYQPQHF. The chain employs TRBV6-5 and TRBJ1-5; unclear D gene. The CDR3 loop spans 13 amino acids. The germline V gene encodes CDR1 MNHEY and CDR2 SVGAGI. V was trimmed by 6 bases and J by 5 bases, leaving 11 bases between them.

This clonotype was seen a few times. CDR3 sequence reads: CSARGVLWNTEAFF. The CDR3 DNA follows: TGCAGTGCTAGAGGGGTCTTGTGGAACACTGAAGCTTTCTTT. The chain combines TRBV20-1 with TRBJ1-1; D is ambiguous. This CDR3 comprises 14 residues. Germline CDR1 reads DFQATT; CDR2 reads SNEGSKA (reference sequence). The V gene lost 1 base and the J gene lost 1 base, with 10 bases spanning the gap.

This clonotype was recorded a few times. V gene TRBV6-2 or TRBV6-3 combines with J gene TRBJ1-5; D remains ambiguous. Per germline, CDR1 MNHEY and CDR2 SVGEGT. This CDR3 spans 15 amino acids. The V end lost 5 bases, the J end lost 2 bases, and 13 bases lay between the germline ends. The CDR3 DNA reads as TGTGCCAGCAGTCCCCCAGGTATCGGCAATCAGCCCCAGCATTTT. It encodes CASSPPGIGNQPQHF.

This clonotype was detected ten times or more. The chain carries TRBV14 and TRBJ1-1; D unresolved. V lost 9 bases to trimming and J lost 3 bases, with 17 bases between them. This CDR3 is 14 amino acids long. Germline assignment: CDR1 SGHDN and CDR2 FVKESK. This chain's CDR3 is CARPKSGSHTEAFF. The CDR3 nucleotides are TGTGCCAGACCGAAGTCAGGTTCTCACACTGAAGCTTTCTTT.

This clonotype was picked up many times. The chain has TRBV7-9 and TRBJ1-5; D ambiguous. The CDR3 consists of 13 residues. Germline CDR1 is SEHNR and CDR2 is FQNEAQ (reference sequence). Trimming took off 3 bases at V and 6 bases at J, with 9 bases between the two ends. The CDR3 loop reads CASSLMASQPQHF. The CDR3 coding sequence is TGTGCCAGCAGCTTGATGGCTAGTCAGCCCCAGCATTTT.

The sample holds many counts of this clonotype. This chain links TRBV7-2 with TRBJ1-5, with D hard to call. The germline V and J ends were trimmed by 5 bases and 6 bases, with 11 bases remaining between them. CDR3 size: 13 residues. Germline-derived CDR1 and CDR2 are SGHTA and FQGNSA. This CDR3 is CASSPQGSQPQHF. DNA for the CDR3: TGTGCCAGCAGCCCCCAAGGGTCTCAGCCCCAGCATTTT.